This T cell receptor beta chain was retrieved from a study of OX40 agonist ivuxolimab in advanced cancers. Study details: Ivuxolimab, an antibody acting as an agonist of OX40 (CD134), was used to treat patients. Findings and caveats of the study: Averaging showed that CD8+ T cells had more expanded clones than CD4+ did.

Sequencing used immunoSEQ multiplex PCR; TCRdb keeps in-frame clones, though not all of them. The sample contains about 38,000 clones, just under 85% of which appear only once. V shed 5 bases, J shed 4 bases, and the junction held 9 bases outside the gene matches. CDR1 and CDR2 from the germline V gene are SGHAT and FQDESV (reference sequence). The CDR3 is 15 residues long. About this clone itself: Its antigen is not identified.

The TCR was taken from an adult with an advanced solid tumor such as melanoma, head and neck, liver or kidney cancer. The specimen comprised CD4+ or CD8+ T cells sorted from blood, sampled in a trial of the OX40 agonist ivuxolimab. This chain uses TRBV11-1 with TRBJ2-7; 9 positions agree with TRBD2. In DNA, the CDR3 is TGTGCCAGCAGCCCCTGGACTAGCGCAGCGTACGAGCAGTACTTC. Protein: CASSPWTSAAYEQYF.